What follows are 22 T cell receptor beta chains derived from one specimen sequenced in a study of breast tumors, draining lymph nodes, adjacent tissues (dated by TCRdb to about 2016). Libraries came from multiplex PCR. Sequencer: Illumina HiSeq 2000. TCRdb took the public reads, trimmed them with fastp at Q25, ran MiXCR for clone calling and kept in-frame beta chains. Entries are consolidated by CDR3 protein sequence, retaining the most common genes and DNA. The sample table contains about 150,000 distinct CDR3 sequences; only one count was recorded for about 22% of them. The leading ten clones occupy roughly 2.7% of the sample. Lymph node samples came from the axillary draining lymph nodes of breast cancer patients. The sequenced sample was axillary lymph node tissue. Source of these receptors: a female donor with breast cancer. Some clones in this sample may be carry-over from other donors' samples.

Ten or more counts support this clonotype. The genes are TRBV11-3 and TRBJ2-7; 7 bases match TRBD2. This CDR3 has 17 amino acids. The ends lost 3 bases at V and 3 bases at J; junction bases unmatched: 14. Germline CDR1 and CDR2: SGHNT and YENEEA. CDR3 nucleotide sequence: TGTGCCAGCAGCTTGGGAGGGAGGGCCGATGTACGCTACGAGCAGTACTTC. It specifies CASSLGGRADVRYEQYF.

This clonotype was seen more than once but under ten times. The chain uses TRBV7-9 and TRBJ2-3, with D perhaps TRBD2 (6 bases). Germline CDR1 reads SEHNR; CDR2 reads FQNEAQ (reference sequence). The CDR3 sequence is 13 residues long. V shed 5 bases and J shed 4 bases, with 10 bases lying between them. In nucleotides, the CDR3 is TGTGCCAGCAGCCCGGCTAGCGCAGATACGCAGTATTTT. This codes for CASSPASADTQYF.

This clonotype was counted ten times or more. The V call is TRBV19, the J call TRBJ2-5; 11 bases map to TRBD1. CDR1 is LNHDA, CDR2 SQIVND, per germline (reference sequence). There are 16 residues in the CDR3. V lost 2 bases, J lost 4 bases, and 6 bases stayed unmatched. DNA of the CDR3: TGTGCCAGTAGTATAAGCGGACAGGGGGCGGGAGAGACCCAGTACTTC. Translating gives CASSISGQGAGETQYF.

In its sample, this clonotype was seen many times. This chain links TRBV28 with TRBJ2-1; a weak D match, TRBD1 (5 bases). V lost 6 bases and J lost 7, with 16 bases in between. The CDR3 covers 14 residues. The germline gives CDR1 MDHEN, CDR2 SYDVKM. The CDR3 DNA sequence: TGTGCCAGCAGGCAGTCCAGGGCCCGGAATGAGCAGTTCTTC. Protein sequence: CASRQSRARNEQFF.

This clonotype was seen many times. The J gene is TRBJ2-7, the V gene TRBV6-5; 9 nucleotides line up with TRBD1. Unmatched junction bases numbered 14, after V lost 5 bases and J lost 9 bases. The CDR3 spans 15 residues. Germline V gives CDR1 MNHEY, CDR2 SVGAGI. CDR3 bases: TGTGCCAGCAGTAGCCCCGGGACAGGGTATGGTGGGCAGTACTTC. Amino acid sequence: CASSSPGTGYGGQYF.

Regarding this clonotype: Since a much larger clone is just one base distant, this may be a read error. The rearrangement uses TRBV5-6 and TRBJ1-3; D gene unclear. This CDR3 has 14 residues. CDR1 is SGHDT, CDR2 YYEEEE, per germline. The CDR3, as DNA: TGTGCCGGCAGCCCGGGAAGCGCTGGAAACACCATATATTTT. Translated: CAGSPGSAGNTIYF.

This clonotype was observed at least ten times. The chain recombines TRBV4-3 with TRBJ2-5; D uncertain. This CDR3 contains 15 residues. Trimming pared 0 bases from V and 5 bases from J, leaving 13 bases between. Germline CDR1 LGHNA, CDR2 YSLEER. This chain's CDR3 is CASSQDGREGETQYF. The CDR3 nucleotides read TGCGCCAGCAGCCAAGATGGGCGAGAAGGGGAGACCCAGTACTTC.

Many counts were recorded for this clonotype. The chain's CDR3 is CSAIPSGSRNEQFF. As DNA, the CDR3 is TGCAGTGCGATTCCTAGCGGGAGCCGCAATGAGCAGTTCTTC. This chain joins TRBV20-1 and TRBJ2-1, with TRBD2 identical over 10 bases. Unmatched junction bases numbered 8, after V lost 6 bases and J lost 6 bases. Germline CDR1 is DFQATT and CDR2 is SNEGSKA (reference sequence). The CDR3 spans 14 residues.

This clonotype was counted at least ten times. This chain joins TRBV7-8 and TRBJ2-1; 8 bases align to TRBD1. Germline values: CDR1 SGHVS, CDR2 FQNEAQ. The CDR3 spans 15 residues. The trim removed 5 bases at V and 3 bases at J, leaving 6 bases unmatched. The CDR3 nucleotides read TGTGCCAGCAGCAAGGACAGGGTAAACTACAATGAGCAGTTCTTC. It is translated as CASSKDRVNYNEQFF. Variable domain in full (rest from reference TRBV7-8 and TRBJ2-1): GAGVSQSPRYKVAKRGQDVALRCDPISGHVSLFWYQQALGQGPEFLTYFQNEAQLDKSGLPSDRFFAERPEGSVSTLKIQRTQQEDSAVYLCASSKDRVNYNEQFFGPGTRLTVL.

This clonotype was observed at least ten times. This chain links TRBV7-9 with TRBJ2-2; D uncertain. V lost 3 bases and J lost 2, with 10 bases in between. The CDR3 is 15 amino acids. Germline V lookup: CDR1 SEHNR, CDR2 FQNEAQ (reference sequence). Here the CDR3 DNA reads TGTGCCAGCAGCTTCTCCCACATAAACACCGGGGAGCTGTTTTTT. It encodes CASSFSHINTGELFF. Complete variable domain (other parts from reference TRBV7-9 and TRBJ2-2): DTGVSQNPRHKITKRGQNVTFRCDPISEHNRLYWYRQTLGQGPEFLTYFQNEAQLEKSRLLSDRFSAERPKGSFSTLEIQRTEQGDSAMYLCASSFSHINTGELFFGEGSRLTVL.

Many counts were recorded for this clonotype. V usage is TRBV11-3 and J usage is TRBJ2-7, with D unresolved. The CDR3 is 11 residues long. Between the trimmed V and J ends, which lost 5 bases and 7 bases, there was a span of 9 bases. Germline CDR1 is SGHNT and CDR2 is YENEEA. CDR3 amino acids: CASSALGEQYF. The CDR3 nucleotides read TGTGCCAGCAGCGCCTTAGGGGAGCAGTACTTC.

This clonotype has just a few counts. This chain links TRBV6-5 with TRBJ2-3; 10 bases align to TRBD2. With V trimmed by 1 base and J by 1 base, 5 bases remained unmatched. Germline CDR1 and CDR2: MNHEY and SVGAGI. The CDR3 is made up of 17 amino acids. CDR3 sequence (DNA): TGTGCCAGCAGTTACTACTCCGGGACTAGCGGCACAGATACGCAGTATTTT. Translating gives CASSYYSGTSGTDTQYF.

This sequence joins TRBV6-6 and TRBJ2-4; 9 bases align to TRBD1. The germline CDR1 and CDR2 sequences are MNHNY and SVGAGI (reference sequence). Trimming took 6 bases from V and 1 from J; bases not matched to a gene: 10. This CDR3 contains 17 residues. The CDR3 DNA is TGTGCCAGCAGCTACCTAACAGGGGGCGGGGCCAAAAACATTCAGTACTTC. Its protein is CASSYLTGGGAKNIQYF.

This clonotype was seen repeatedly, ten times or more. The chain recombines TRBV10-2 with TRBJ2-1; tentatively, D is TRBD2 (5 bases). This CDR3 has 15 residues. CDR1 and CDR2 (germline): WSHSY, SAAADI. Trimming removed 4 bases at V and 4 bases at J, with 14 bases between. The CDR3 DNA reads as TGCGCCAGCAGTGGCAGCGGAGGACGATACAATGAGCAGTTCTTC. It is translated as CASSGSGGRYNEQFF.

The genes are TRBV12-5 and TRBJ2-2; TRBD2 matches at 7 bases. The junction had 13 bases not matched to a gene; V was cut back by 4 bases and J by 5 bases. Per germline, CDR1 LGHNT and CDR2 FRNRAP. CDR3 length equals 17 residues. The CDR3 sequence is CASGSLVGGISTGELFF. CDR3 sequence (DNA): TGTGCTAGTGGTTCGTTAGTGGGAGGGATCTCAACCGGGGAGCTGTTTTTT.

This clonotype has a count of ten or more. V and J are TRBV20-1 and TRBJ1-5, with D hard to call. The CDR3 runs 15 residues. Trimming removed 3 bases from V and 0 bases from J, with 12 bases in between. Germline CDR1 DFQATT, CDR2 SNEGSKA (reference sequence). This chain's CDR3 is CSASAKGGSNQPQHF. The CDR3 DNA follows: TGCAGTGCTAGCGCCAAGGGAGGTAGCAATCAGCCCCAGCATTTT.

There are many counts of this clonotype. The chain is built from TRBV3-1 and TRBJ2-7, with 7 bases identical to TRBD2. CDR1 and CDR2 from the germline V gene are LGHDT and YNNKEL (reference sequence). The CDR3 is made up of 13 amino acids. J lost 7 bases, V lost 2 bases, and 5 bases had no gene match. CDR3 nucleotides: TGTGCCAGCAGCCAACGGGGGGTTTGGGAGCAGTACTTC. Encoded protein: CASSQRGVWEQYF.

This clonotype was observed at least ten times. The CDR3 protein is CASSLAPANYEQYF. Here the CDR3 DNA reads TGTGCCAGCAGCTTAGCCCCGGCCAACTACGAGCAGTACTTC. The V call is TRBV7-2, the J call TRBJ2-7; D ambiguous. V was trimmed by 0 bases and J by 3 bases, leaving 9 bases between them. The CDR3 spans 14 residues. The germline V gene has CDR1 SGHTA and CDR2 FQGNSA.

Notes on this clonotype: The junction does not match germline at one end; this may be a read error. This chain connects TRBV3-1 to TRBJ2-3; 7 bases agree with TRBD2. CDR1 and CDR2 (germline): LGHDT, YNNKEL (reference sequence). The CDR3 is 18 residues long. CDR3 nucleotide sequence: TGTGCCAGCAGCCAAGGGTTGGGCGGGAGTACGAGCACAGATACGCGGTATTTT. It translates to CASSQGLGGSTSTDTRYF.

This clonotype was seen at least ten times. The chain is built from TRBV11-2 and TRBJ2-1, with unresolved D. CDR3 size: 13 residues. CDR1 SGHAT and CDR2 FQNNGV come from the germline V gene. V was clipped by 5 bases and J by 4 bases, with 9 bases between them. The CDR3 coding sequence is TGTGCCAGCAGCGCCGAGCTATACAATGAGCAGTTCTTC. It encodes CASSAELYNEQFF.

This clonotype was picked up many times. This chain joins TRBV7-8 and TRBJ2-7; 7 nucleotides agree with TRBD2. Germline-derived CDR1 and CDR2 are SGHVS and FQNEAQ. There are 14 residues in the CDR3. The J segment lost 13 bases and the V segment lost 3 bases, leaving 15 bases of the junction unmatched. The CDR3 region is CASSFGGSSYEPYF. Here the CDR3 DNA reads TGTGCCAGCAGCTTCGGCGGGAGCTCCTACGAGCCTTACTTC.

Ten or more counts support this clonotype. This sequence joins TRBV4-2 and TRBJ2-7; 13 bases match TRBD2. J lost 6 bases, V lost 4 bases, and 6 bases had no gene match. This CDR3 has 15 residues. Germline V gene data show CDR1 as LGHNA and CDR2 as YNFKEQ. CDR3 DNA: TGTGCCAGCAGCCTCGGACTAGCGGGAGATCTCGAGCAGTACTTC. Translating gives CASSLGLAGDLEQYF.